This T cell receptor beta chain is drawn from a study of cytomegalovirus exposure and HLA in healthy donors. The germline CDR1 and CDR2 sequences are SGHKS and YYEKEE (reference sequence). This CDR3 spans 17 amino acids. V shed 4 bases and J 4 bases; nucleotides not matched to a gene: 15. The PCR used 60 Vbeta and 13 Jbeta primers. Authors' data handling: A follow-up analysis tallied about 80 million unique TCR beta chains, roughly 11 million shared. The table came from immunoSEQ multiplex PCR; TCRdb's copy has only in-frame clones and leaves some out. Clone size and V and J calls were adopted from that table, with D and trimming inferred from the DNA. The sample has more than 150,000 clones, approximately 85% seen once; the top ten hold 2% to 2.5%.

The V gene is TRBV5-5, the J gene TRBJ2-3, with 7 bases matching TRBD2. The source is a woman younger than 35 in good health and CMV-seronegative. Sequences were obtained from PBMCs. CDR3 nucleotide sequence: TGTGCCAGCAGCCGAAAGGGCGGGAGCATTCTCCCAGATACGCAGTATTTT. This encodes CASSRKGGSILPDTQYF. Drawing the rest from reference TRBV5-5 and TRBJ2-3, the complete variable domain is DAGVTQSPTHLIKTRGQQVTLRCSPISGHKSVSWYQQVLGQGPQFIFQYYEKEERGRGNFPDRFSARQFPNYSSELNVNALLLGDSALYLCASSRKGGSILPDTQYFGPGTRLTVL.